This TCR beta chain was obtained from a study of T cell changes during pregnancy in multiple sclerosis. Losses at the gene ends were 2 bases for V and 5 bases for J; bases not matched to a gene: 2. Germline V CDR1 and CDR2: MNHEY, SMNVEV (reference sequence). This CDR3 contains 15 residues. Only in-frame clones appear in the TCRdb table, and some are missing; sequencing was by immunoSEQ multiplex PCR. This table holds more than 90,000 clones, about 90% found once. The chain uses TRBV27 and TRBJ2-2; 10 positions agree with TRBD1. The TCR originated in a female donor with multiple sclerosis, enrolled in a pregnancy study. Sequenced material: peripheral blood, taken in the third trimester of pregnancy. The CDR3 protein is CASSLDRGQTGELFF. Written as DNA, the CDR3 is TGTGCCAGCAGTTTAGACAGGGGGCAAACCGGGGAGCTGTTTTTT.